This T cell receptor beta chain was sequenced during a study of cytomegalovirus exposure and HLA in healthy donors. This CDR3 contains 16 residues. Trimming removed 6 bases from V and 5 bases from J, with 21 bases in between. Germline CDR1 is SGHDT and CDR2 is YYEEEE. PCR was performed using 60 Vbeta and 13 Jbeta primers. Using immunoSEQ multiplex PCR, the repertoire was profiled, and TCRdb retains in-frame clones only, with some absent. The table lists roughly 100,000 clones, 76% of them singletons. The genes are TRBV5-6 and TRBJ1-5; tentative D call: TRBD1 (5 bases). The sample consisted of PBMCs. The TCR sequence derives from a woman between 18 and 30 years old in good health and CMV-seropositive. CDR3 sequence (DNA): TGTGCCAGCACCCCCTGGTCGGATGTGGGGCATCAGCCCCAGCATTTT. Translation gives CASTPWSDVGHQPQHF.